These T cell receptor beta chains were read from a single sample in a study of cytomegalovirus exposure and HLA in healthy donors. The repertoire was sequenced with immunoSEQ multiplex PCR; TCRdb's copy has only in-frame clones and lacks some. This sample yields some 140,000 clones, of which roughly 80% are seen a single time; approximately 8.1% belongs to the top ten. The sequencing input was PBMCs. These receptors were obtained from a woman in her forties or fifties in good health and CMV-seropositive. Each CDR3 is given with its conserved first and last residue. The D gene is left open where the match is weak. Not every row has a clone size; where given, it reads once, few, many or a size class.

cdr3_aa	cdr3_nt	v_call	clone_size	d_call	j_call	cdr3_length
CASTRAGRTEAFF	TGTGCCAGCACGCGGGCGGGTCGCACTGAAGCTTTCTTT	TRBV6-1	few	NA	TRBJ1-1	13
CASRPGLAMTDTQYF	TGTGCCAGCAGACCGGGACTAGCGATGACAGATACGCAGTATTTT	TRBV2	NA	TRBD2	TRBJ2-3	15
CASRIGGMNTEAFF	TGTGCCAGCAGGATAGGGGGCATGAACACTGAAGCTTTCTTT	TRBV5-4	NA	TRBD1	TRBJ1-1	14
CASSSTTGGRGETQYF	TGCGCCAGCAGCTCGACAACAGGGGGCCGTGGAGAGACCCAGTACTTC	TRBV5-1	NA	TRBD1	TRBJ2-5	16
CASSEQYEQYF	TGCGCCAGCAGTGAACAGTACGAGCAGTACTTC	TRBV5-1	NA	NA	TRBJ2-7	11
CASSPGLAQETQYF	TGTGCCAGCAGCCCAGGACTGGCCCAAGAGACCCAGTACTTC	TRBV7-9	NA	NA	TRBJ2-5	14
CASSPYRGNEKLFF	TGTGCCAGCAGCCCTTACAGGGGGAATGAAAAACTGTTTTTT	TRBV7-6	NA	TRBD1	TRBJ1-4	14
CASSLWGGGTAFF	TGTGCCAGCAGTTTATGGGGGGGCGGCACAGCTTTCTTT	TRBV27	NA	NA	TRBJ1-1	13
CASRGLAGRGEQYF	TGTGCCAGCAGGGGACTAGCGGGCAGAGGGGAGCAGTACTTC	TRBV28	once	TRBD2	TRBJ2-7	14
CASSQETGNNYGYTF	TGCGCCAGCAGCCAAGAAACGGGGAATAACTATGGCTACACCTTC	TRBV4-1	NA	NA	TRBJ1-2	15
CASSSTGRYGYTF	TGTGCCAGCAGCTCCACAGGGCGCTATGGCTACACCTTC	TRBV28	NA	NA	TRBJ1-2	13
CASSIVGSGSNYGYTF	TGTGCCAGCAGTATCGTCGGGTCCGGAAGCAACTATGGCTACACCTTC	TRBV27	NA	NA	TRBJ1-2	16
CASSLAPGQGTYEQYF	TGCGCCAGCAGCTTGGCGCCGGGACAGGGAACCTACGAGCAGTACTTC	TRBV5-1	NA	TRBD1	TRBJ2-7	16
CASSERQDQSYEQYF	TGTGCCAGCAGCGAAAGGCAGGATCAGTCCTACGAGCAGTACTTC	TRBV6-1	NA	NA	TRBJ2-7	15
CASSEGDRARGYTF	TGTGCCAGCAGTGAAGGGGACAGGGCGCGGGGCTACACCTTC	TRBV6-1	NA	TRBD1	TRBJ1-2	14
CASSLGSLTGELFF	TGTGCCAGCAGCTTGGGCAGCCTCACCGGGGAGCTGTTTTTT	TRBV7-3	NA	NA	TRBJ2-2	14
CASSLAPIAGGFYNEQFF	TGTGCCAGCAGCTTAGCGCCCATAGCGGGAGGGTTCTACAATGAGCAGTTCTTC	TRBV7-9	NA	TRBD2	TRBJ2-1	18
CASSSGTGGENEQFF	TGTGCCAGCAGCTCGGGGACTGGAGGGGAGAATGAGCAGTTCTTC	TRBV7-3	few	NA	TRBJ2-1	15
CASSLEGQGPTEAFF	TGCGCCAGCAGCTTGGAAGGCCAGGGGCCCACTGAAGCTTTCTTT	TRBV5-1	NA	NA	TRBJ1-1	15
CASTGFRDRDNSPLHF	TGTGCCAGCACCGGTTTTCGGGACAGGGATAATTCACCCCTCCACTTT	TRBV28	NA	TRBD1	TRBJ1-6	16
CASSQNREGKLFF	TGCGCCAGCAGCCAAAACAGGGAGGGAAAACTGTTTTTT	TRBV4-1	NA	NA	TRBJ1-4	13
CASSELDRENYGYTF	TGTGCCAGCAGTGAACTGGACAGGGAGAACTATGGCTACACCTTC	TRBV6-1	NA	TRBD1	TRBJ1-2	15